Below are 16 T cell receptor beta chains sequenced from a single sample in a study of blood T cell repertoires in COVID-19. Libraries were prepared by immunoSEQ multiplex PCR; TCRdb keeps only in-frame clonotypes and omits some of them. The table includes around 94,000 clones, 75% to 95% detected once. The specimen sequenced was peripheral blood. The receptors here all came from a young man with acute or convalescent COVID-19.

This sequence joins TRBV6-1 and TRBJ2-1; 11 bases fit TRBD2. Trimming cost V 3 bases and J 0 bases; bases outside gene matches: 13. This CDR3 comprises 20 residues. Germline CDR1 MNHNS, CDR2 SASEGT. The CDR3: CASSELLLAGGLSSYNEQFF. The CDR3 DNA reads TGTGCCAGCAGTGAGCTCCTTCTAGCGGGGGGCCTCAGCTCCTACAATGAGCAGTTCTTC.

V gene TRBV25-1 combines with J gene TRBJ2-3, with 8 bases that match TRBD1. CDR3 length: 14 residues. V shed 3 bases, J shed 4 bases, and the junction held 3 bases outside the gene matches. Germline V gene data show CDR1 as MGHDK and CDR2 as SYGVNS. The CDR3 protein is CASSDRRGPDTQYF. The CDR3 DNA reads TGTGCCAGCAGTGATCGCAGGGGGCCAGATACGCAGTATTTT.

The chain couples TRBV5-4 to TRBJ1-1; no clear D. Trimming took off 0 bases at V and 4 bases at J, with 16 bases between the two ends. The CDR3 extends over 16 amino acids. Germline-derived CDR1 and CDR2 are SGHNT and YYREEE (reference sequence). The CDR3 bases are TGTGCCAGCAGCTTGGCGGGGAAGGGCTCCGTCACTGAAGCTTTCTTT. Encoded protein: CASSLAGKGSVTEAFF.

This clone turned up a few times. This sequence joins TRBV3-1 (or the pseudogene TRBV3-2) and TRBJ2-7; 10 positions agree with TRBD2. V shed 2 bases and J 7 bases; nucleotides not matched to a gene: 2. This CDR3 comprises 13 residues. Germline V gives CDR1 LGHDT, CDR2 YNNKEL (reference sequence). For the CDR3, the DNA is TGTGCCAGCAGCCAAAGCGGGAGGGGGGAGCAGTACTTC. This translates into CASSQSGRGEQYF.

The genes are TRBV2 and TRBJ1-4; possible D gene TRBD1, 5 bases. Between the trimmed V and J ends, which lost 4 bases and 8 bases, there was a span of 20 bases. Germline V gene sequence: CDR1 SNHLY, CDR2 FYNNEI. This CDR3 has 16 residues. CDR3 in DNA: TGTGCCAGCAGTGGATTAGTACGGGGGGTTAACGAAAAACTGTTTTTT. It encodes CASSGLVRGVNEKLFF.

The chain links TRBV5-1 to TRBJ2-2; D gene uncertain. Trimming cost V 4 bases and J 0 bases, with 7 bases left between them. Germline-derived CDR1 and CDR2 are SGHRS and YFSETQ. The CDR3 is made up of 14 amino acids. The CDR3 coding sequence is TGCGCCAGCAGCCCAGTAACGAACACCGGGGAGCTGTTTTTT. Protein product: CASSPVTNTGELFF. The complete variable domain, with remaining parts taken from reference TRBV5-1 and TRBJ2-2, reads KAGVTQTPRYLIKTRGQQVTLSCSPISGHRSVSWYQQTPGQGLQFLFEYFSETQRNKGNFPGRFSGRQFSNSRSEMNVSTLELGDSALYLCASSPVTNTGELFFGEGSRLTVL.

This clone was counted only a few times. The rearrangement uses TRBV19 and TRBJ1-2, with no clear D. Germline values: CDR1 LNHDA, CDR2 SQIVND (reference sequence). The CDR3 contains 18 residues. V gave up 1 base and J gave up 3 bases, with 21 bases separating them. CDR3 sequence reads: CASSIGVAGGLIHYGYTF. The CDR3, as DNA: TGTGCCAGTAGTATAGGAGTGGCAGGAGGATTAATTCACTATGGCTACACCTTC.

This clone was observed a few times. The chain combines TRBV11-2 with TRBJ1-4, with D possibly matching TRBD1 (6 bases). This CDR3 comprises 14 residues. V was trimmed by 5 bases and J by 6 bases, leaving 13 bases between them. Germline V gene data show CDR1 as SGHAT and CDR2 as FQNNGV. Here the CDR3 reads CASSPRRGDEKLFF. The CDR3 coding sequence is TGTGCCAGCAGCCCTCGCAGGGGAGATGAAAAACTGTTTTTT.

This chain links TRBV5-6 with TRBJ2-7; the match to TRBD1 covers 8 bases. The CDR3 extends over 14 amino acids. Germline trimming cut 6 bases from V and 2 bases from J; bases unmatched to any gene: 7. Germline assignment: CDR1 SGHDT and CDR2 YYEEEE. CDR3 nucleotide sequence: TGTGCCAGCACGAAACAGGGGGTGGCCTACGAGCAGTACTTC. As protein: CASTKQGVAYEQYF.

The V gene is TRBV6-5, the J gene TRBJ1-4; D may be TRBD1 (6 bases). Germline V CDR1 and CDR2: MNHEY, SVGAGI. This CDR3 contains 15 residues. With 0 bases removed from V and 7 bases from J, the gap between germline ends came to 12 bases. DNA of the CDR3: TGTGCCAGCAGTTACTCGAGGGGGGGACCTGAAAAACTGTTTTTT. This translates into CASSYSRGGPEKLFF.

The chain couples TRBV2 to TRBJ2-5; D is uncertain. CDR3 length: 13 amino acids. Germline CDR1 SNHLY, CDR2 FYNNEI. V shed 3 bases and J shed 4 bases, with 9 bases lying between them. In nucleotides, the CDR3 is TGTGCCAGCAGTGAGGCCAGTGGAGAGACCCAGTACTTC. It specifies CASSEASGETQYF. Drawing the rest from reference TRBV2 and TRBJ2-5, the complete variable domain is EPEVTQTPSHQVTQMGQEVILRCVPISNHLYFYWYRQILGQKVEFLVSFYNNEISEKSEIFDDQFSVERPDGSNFTLKIRSTKLEDSAMYFCASSEASGETQYFGPGTRLLVL.

V usage is TRBV30 and J usage is TRBJ1-2; D is unclear. The CDR3 spans 13 residues. The V gene's germline CDR1 is GTSNPN and CDR2 SVGIG (reference sequence). Trimming stripped 0 bases from V and 3 bases from J, with 8 bases between. This chain's CDR3 is CAWSVMRDYGYTF. The CDR3, as DNA: TGTGCCTGGAGTGTAATGAGGGACTATGGCTACACCTTC. Filled out from reference TRBV30 and TRBJ1-2, the complete variable domain reads SQTIHQWPATLVQPVGSPLSLECTVEGTSNPNLYWYRQAAGRGLQLLFYSVGIGQISSEVPQNLSASRPQDRQFILSSKKLLLSDSGFYLCAWSVMRDYGYTFGSGTRLTVV.

The chain uses TRBV14 and TRBJ1-1; the D gene is possibly TRBD1 (5 bases). Germline assignment: CDR1 SGHDN and CDR2 FVKESK. The CDR3 is 12 amino acids. V lost 4 bases, J lost 6 bases, and 9 bases lay in between. CDR3 loop: CASSPLGAEAFF. DNA for the CDR3: TGTGCCAGCAGCCCCTTAGGGGCTGAAGCTTTCTTT.

CDR3 sequence: CASTEGSLTGNTIYF. DNA of the CDR3: TGTGCCAGCACCGAGGGATCTTTAACTGGAAACACCATATATTTT. This chain uses TRBV2 with TRBJ1-3; D call uncertain. Germline V CDR1 and CDR2: SNHLY, FYNNEI. Trimming cost V 7 bases and J 2 bases, with 15 bases left between them. The CDR3 contains 15 residues.

The chain uses TRBV24-1 and TRBJ2-7; D might be TRBD2 (6 bases). Germline CDR1 is KGHDR and CDR2 is SFDVKD. Between the trimmed V and J ends, which lost 9 bases and 1 base, there was a span of 6 bases. CDR3 length: 11 residues. This chain's CDR3 is CATRESYEQYF. DNA of the CDR3: TGTGCCACCCGGGAGTCCTACGAGCAGTACTTC.

The chain couples TRBV9 to TRBJ1-2; 7 nucleotides match TRBD1. The V gene end was trimmed by 1 base and the J gene end by 7 bases; junction bases not matched to a gene: 13. The V gene's germline CDR1 is SGDLS and CDR2 YYNGEE. This CDR3 has 16 residues. CDR3 sequence: CASSVLGDRDRVGYTF. The DNA of the CDR3 is TGTGCCAGCAGCGTATTGGGGGATCGCGACAGGGTTGGCTACACCTTC. The full variable domain, in which reference TRBV9 and TRBJ1-2 provide the parts outside the CDR3, is DSGVTQTPKHLITATGQRVTLRCSPRSGDLSVYWYQQSLDQGLQFLIQYYNGEERAKGNILERFSAQQFPDLHSELNLSSLELGDSALYFCASSVLGDRDRVGYTFGSGTRLTVV.